The rows below give T cell receptor beta chains drawn from one sample of a study of T cell responses to AZD1222 COVID-19 vaccine. Libraries were prepared by immunoSEQ multiplex PCR; TCRdb keeps only in-frame clonotypes and omits some of them. This repertoire shows over 110,000 clones, about 93% found once; its top ten account for around 4.7%. The sequenced sample was peripheral blood, obtained on day 0 of AZD1222 vaccination. The receptors stem from an adult in good health. The CDR3 runs from the conserved cysteine through the conserved F or W.

CSATDRRGDSPLHF	TRBV20-1	TRBJ1-6
CASSINRNTGELFF	TRBV19	TRBJ2-2
CASSFIQAVNTEAFF	TRBV11-2	TRBJ1-1
CASSEALGNEQFF	TRBV2	TRBJ2-1
CASSPSPENYGYTF	TRBV5-4	TRBJ1-2
CAISDGPGEKLFF	TRBV10-3	TRBJ1-4
CASSQTYSASYNEQFF	TRBV14	TRBJ2-1
CASSLLAGAGEQYF	TRBV11-2	TRBJ2-7
CASREGGRNYGYTF	TRBV5-6	TRBJ1-2
CASSESRQNYNEQFF	TRBV2	TRBJ2-1
CASSQDQGIPLHF	TRBV4-3	TRBJ1-6
CASLRGKGDGYTF	TRBV6-5	TRBJ1-2
CASSARGQFNTGELFF	TRBV6-1	TRBJ2-2
CASSYLSGVGELFF	TRBV6-5	TRBJ2-2
CASRSGVGDYGYTF	TRBV6-5	TRBJ1-2
CASSPLSQGEQYF	TRBV18	TRBJ2-7
CASSLSGLNTEAFF	TRBV5-1	TRBJ1-1
CASSPSGGHQETQYF	TRBV9	TRBJ2-5
CAWSARAGYTF	TRBV30	TRBJ1-2
CASSPTTSGRTPPFF	TRBV6-6	TRBJ2-1
CASSPSGEGEQYF	TRBV18	TRBJ2-7
CASSTGSSGYEQYF	TRBV5-1	TRBJ2-7
CASSLGGRGNNEQFF	TRBV7-8	TRBJ2-1
CASWGRRGETQYF	TRBV18	TRBJ2-5
CASSSSDTQYF	TRBV11-3	TRBJ2-3
CASSQLGTGELFF	TRBV3-1/TRBV3-2	TRBJ2-2
CASSEHAGLNEKLFF	TRBV6-1	TRBJ1-4